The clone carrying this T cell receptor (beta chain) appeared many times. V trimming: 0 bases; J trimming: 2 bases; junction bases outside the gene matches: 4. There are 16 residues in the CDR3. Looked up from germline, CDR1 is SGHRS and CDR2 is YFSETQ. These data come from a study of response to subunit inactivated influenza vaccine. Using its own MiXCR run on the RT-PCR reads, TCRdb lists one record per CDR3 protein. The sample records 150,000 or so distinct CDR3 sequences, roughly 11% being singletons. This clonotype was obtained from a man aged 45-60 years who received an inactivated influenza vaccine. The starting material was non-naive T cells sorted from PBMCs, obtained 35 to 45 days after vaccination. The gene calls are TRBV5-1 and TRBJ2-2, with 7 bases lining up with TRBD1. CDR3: CASSLETGTNTGELFF. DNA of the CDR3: TGCGCCAGCAGCTTGGAGACAGGGACCAACACCGGGGAGCTGTTTTTT.